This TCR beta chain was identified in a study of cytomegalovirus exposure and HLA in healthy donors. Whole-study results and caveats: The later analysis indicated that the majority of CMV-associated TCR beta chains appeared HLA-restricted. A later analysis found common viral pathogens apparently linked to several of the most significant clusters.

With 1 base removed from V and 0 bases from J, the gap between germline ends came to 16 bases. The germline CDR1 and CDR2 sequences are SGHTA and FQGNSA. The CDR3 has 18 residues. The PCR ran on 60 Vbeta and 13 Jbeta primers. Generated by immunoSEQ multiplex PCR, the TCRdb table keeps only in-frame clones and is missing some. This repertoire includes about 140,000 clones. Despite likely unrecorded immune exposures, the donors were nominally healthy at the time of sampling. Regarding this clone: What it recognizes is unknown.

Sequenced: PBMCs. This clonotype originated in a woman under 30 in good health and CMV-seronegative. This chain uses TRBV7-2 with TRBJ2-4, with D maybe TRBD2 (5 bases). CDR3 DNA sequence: TGTGCCAGCAGCTTAGGCGGAGGTGGTGGTTTAGCCAAAAACATTCAGTACTTC. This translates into CASSLGGGGGLAKNIQYF.